This T cell receptor beta chain was observed in a study of blood T cells in healthy people across ages (dated by TCRdb to between 2014 and 2017). With respect to the entire study: In model experiments, template switching captured roughly one uniquely barcoded TCR beta cDNA molecule for every two T cells. The donors were split into four age groups: young (average about 15 years), middle-aged (39), aged (roughly 65) and long-lived (over 80). The study measured age-related changes in TCR beta repertoire diversity using deep sequencing normalized with unique cDNA molecular identifiers. The study analyzed two additional independent replicas of 1 million unique cDNA reads from the same blood draw for two donors, one aged 18 to 30 and one aged 80 or older. To avoid experimental bias, donors of different ages were spread randomly across the sequencing lanes.

The donors were roughly 40 Caucasian individuals from Russia, aged roughly 6 to 90 years, who were systemically healthy. Approximately 9.7 milliliters of peripheral blood were drawn from each donor into EDTA-treated Vacutainer tubes. PBMCs were isolated by Ficoll-Paque density-gradient centrifugation, with at least 7 million obtained per sample. Total RNA was extracted from PBMCs with Trizol reagent, with at least 6 micrograms obtained per sample. For every donor, an aliquot of PBMCs went through flow cytometry to measure the percentages of naive CD45RAhigh/CD27high T cells. Library construction relied on 5' RACE. The reads were generated on an Illumina HiSeq 2500. A second about 7 to 11 cycle PCR used a sample-barcoded 5' primer and a J-beta primer mix. A unique molecular identifier was introduced onto each TCR beta cDNA molecule by a template-switch 5' adaptor carrying 12 random nucleotides. Each sample yielded at least 2.5 million CDR3-containing paired-end reads. The Mint cDNA synthesis kit, primed by a TRBC-specific oligonucleotide, was used to synthesize first-strand cDNA from all RNA. Following uracil-DNA glycosylase treatment, all cDNA underwent a first 18-cycle PCR with the universal primers M1SS and BC2_uni_R. In the source study's methods: For normalization, 1 million high-quality reads, each with a distinct molecular identifier, were randomly selected from each sample. Reads with shared molecular identifiers were discarded instead of being binned into consensus sequences. MiTCR, set to a Q25 quality threshold and the strictest error-elimination algorithm, was used for CDR3 identification, clonotype clustering and error correction. A nonparametric unseen species model using Euler transformation provided a lower-bound estimate of total TCR beta diversity. TCRdb took the public reads, trimmed them with fastp at Q25, ran MiXCR for clone calling and kept in-frame beta chains. CDR3 protein sequences are deduplicated, and each keeps its most common genes and DNA. Clone size and V and J calls follow TCRdb, not the original study. The sample table records about 1.5 million distinct CDR3 sequences; around 42% of these occur just once. The leading ten clones occupy roughly 8.2% of the sample.

V gives up 6 bases and J gives up 3 bases, and the segment between their germline ends measures 11 bases. CDR1 is given as SEHNR and CDR2 as FQNEAQ, both from the germline V gene (reference sequence). Counted from cysteine to phenylalanine, this CDR3 has 13 amino acids. The entry retains the CDR3 DNA only, 39 bases that are in frame from base 1. Comment on this clonotype: Its antigen is unknown. Base qualities were left out, and no much larger clone turns up one base away.

Summary of the overall study and its limitations: There was a strong correlation between observed TCR beta diversity and the percentage of naive T cells measured by flow cytometry. Because profiling used bulk unsorted PBMCs, naive and antigen-experienced compartments could not be compared conclusively. Because the CMV infection status of the donors was unknown, age-related changes in expanded clonotypes may potentially have been confounded. Observed TCR beta diversity per million T cells fell roughly linearly with age, and a significant reduction was already apparent by age approximately 41. Compared with the aged group, the long-lived group had more naive CD4+ T cells, fewer expanded clones and increased TCR diversity, a pattern suggesting age selection. Total diversity estimates from one million sequenced T cells were considered lower bounds and underestimates.

The receptor was derived from a woman younger than 30 in good health. Sequenced material: blood. The V gene is TRBV7-9 and the J gene is TRBJ1-1; a tentative D match to TRBD1 spans 6 bases. The sequence in DNA is TGTGCCAGCAGTGGGGGCATAGACACTGAAGCTTTCTTT. This sequence encodes CASSGGIDTEAFF.